The subject of this entry is one T cell receptor (beta chain). A second PCR of about 7 to 12 cycles used a sample-barcoded 5' primer and a J-beta primer mix. TCRdb re-called the 5' RACE reads with MiXCR, one entry per CDR3 protein. This sample has about 730,000 distinct CDR3 sequences, with roughly 41% found just once. Per sample, no less than 5 micrograms of total RNA were extracted. The record originates from a study of blood T cells in healthy people across ages. Study context: T cells yielded about one barcoded beta molecule per two cells through template switching.

From germline, CDR1 is SGDLS and CDR2 YYNGEE. CDR3 length: 14 amino acids. V gave up 3 bases and J gave up 0 bases, with 10 bases separating them. Material: blood. The sequence derives from a woman aged 60-70 years in good health. This chain links TRBV9 with TRBJ2-7; no definite D call. The CDR3 nucleotides are TGTGCCAGCAGCGCATATGGCGACTCCTACGAGCAGTACTTC. Its translation is CASSAYGDSYEQYF.